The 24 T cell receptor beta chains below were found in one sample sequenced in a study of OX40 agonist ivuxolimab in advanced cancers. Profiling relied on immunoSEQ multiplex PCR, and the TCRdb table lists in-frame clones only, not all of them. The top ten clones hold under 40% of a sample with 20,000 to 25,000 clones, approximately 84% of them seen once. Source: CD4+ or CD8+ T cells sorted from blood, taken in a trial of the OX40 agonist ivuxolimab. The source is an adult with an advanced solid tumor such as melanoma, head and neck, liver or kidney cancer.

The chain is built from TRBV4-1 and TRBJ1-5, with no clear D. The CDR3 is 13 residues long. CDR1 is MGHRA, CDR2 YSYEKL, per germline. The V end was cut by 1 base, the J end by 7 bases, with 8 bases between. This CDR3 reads CASSQGVLQPQHF. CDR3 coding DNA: TGCGCCAGCAGCCAAGGGGTCCTACAGCCCCAGCATTTT.

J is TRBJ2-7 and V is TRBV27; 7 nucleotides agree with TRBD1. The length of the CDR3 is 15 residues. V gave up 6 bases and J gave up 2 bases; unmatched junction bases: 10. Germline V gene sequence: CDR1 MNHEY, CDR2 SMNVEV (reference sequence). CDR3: CASSPHRGSTYEQYF. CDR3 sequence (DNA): TGTGCCAGCAGCCCACACAGGGGTTCAACCTACGAGCAGTACTTC.

The CDR3 reads CASSPTLDRISGNTIYF. The CDR3 DNA is TGTGCCAGCAGCCCGACCTTGGACAGGATCTCTGGAAACACCATATATTTT. The chain is built from TRBV7-8 and TRBJ1-3; 7 bases agree with TRBD1. In germline, CDR1 is SGHVS, CDR2 FQNEAQ. CDR3 length: 17 residues. V lost 5 bases and J lost 0; bases outside the gene matches: 10. Full variable domain (outside the CDR3, taken from reference TRBV7-8 and TRBJ1-3): GAGVSQSPRYKVAKRGQDVALRCDPISGHVSLFWYQQALGQGPEFLTYFQNEAQLDKSGLPSDRFFAERPEGSVSTLKIQRTQQEDSAVYLCASSPTLDRISGNTIYFGEGSWLTVV.

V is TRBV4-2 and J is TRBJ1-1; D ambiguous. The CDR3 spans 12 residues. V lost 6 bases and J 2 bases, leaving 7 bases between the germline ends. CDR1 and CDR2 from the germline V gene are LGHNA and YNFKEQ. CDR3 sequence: CASRQDNTEAFF. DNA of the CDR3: TGTGCCAGCAGGCAGGATAACACTGAAGCTTTCTTT.

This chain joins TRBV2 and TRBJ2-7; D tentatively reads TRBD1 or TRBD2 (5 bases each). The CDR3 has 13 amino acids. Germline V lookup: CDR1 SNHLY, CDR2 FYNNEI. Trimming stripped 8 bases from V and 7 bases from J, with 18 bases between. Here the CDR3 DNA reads TGTGCCAGCGGGGACGGGACCCACCGAGAGCAGTACTTC. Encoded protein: CASGDGTHREQYF. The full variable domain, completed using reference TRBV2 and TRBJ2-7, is EPEVTQTPSHQVTQMGQEVILRCVPISNHLYFYWYRQILGQKVEFLVSFYNNEISEKSEIFDDQFSVERPDGSNFTLKIRSTKLEDSAMYFCASGDGTHREQYFGPGTRLTVT.

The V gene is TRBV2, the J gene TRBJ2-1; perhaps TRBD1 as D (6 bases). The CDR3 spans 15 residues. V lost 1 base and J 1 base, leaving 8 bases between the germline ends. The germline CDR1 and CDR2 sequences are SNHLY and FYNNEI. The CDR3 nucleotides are TGTGCCAGCAGTGAAGGGGACATTTCCTACAATGAGCAGTTCTTC. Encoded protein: CASSEGDISYNEQFF.

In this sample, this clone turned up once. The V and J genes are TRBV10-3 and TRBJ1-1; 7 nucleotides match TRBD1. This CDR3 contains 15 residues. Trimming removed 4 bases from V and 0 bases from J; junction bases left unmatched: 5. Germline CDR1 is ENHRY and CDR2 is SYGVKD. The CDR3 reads CAISVTTGLNTEAFF. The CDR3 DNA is TGTGCCATCAGTGTTACGACAGGGCTGAACACTGAAGCTTTCTTT.

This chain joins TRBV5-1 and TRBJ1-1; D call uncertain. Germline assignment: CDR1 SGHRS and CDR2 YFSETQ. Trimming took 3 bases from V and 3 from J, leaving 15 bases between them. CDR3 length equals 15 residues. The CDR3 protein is CASSSDGETDTEAFF. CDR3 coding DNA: TGCGCCAGCAGCTCGGACGGAGAAACTGACACTGAAGCTTTCTTT.

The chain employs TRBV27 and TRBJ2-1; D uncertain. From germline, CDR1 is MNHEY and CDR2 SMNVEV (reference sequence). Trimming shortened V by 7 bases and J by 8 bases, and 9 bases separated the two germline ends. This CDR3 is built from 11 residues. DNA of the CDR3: TGTGCCAGCATCGATCTTTATGAGCAGTTCTTC. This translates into CASIDLYEQFF.

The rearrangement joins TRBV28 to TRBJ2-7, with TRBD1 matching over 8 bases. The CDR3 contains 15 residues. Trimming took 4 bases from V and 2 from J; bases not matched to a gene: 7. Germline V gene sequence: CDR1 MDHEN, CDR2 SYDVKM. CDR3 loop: CASSSPTGDTYEQYF. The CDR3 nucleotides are TGTGCCAGCAGTTCACCGACAGGGGATACCTACGAGCAGTACTTC.

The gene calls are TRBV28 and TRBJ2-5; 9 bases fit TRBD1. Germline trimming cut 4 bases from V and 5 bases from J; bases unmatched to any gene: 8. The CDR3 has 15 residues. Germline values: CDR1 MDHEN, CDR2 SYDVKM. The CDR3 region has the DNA TGTGCCAGCAGTTGGGTACAGGGGGCTGGGGAGACCCAGTACTTC. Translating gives CASSWVQGAGETQYF.

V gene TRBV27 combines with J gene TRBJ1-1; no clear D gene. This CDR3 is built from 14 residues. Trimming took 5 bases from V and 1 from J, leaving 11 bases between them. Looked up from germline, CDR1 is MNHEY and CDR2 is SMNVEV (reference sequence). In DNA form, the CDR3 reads TGTGCCAGCAGTCCAGGACGCCAGAACACTGAAGCTTTCTTT. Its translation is CASSPGRQNTEAFF.

CDR3 nucleotide sequence: TGCGCCAGCAGCCAAGATCGACTAGCGGGAGGAACAGATACGCAGTATTTT. Residues: CASSQDRLAGGTDTQYF. This rearrangement joins TRBV4-1 to TRBJ2-3; the match to TRBD2 covers 13 bases. The CDR3 has 17 residues. Losses at the gene ends were 0 bases for V and 3 bases for J; bases not matched to a gene: 3. Germline V lookup: CDR1 MGHRA, CDR2 YSYEKL.

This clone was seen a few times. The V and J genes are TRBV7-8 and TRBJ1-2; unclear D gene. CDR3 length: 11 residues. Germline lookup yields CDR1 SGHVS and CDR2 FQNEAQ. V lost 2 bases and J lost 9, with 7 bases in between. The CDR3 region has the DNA TGTGCCAGCAGCTTAAGCAGTAGCTACACCTTC. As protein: CASSLSSSYTF.

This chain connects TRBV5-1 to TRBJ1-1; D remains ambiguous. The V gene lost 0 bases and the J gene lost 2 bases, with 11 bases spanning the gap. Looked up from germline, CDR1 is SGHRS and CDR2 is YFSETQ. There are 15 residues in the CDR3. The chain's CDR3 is CASSLAGYTNTEAFF. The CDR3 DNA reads TGCGCCAGCAGCTTGGCCGGGTACACCAACACTGAAGCTTTCTTT.

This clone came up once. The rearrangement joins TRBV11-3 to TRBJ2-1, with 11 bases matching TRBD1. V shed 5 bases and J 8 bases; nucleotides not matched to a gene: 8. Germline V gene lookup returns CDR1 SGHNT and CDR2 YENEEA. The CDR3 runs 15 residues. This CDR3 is CASSDLGQGGDEQFF. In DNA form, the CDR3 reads TGTGCCAGCAGCGATCTGGGACAGGGGGGCGATGAGCAGTTCTTC.

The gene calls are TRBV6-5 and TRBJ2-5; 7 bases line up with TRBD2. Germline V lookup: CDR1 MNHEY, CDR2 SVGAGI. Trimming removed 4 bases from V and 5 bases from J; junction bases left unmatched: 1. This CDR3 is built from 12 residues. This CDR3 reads CASSFGGETQYF. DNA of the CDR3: TGTGCCAGCAGTTTCGGGGGGGAGACCCAGTACTTC.

As DNA, the CDR3 is TGTGCCAGCAGCTCCCGACGTACCCAGGGGGCTTCGAACATTCAGTACTTC. It encodes CASSSRRTQGASNIQYF. The V gene is TRBV11-3, the J gene TRBJ2-4; 8 bases are shared with TRBD1. Germline values: CDR1 SGHNT, CDR2 YENEEA. The V gene end was trimmed by 4 bases and the J gene end by 7 bases; junction bases not matched to a gene: 15. The CDR3 runs 17 residues. Filled out from reference TRBV11-3 and TRBJ2-4, the complete variable domain reads EAGVVQSPRYKIIEKKQPVAFWCNPISGHNTLYWYLQNLGQGPELLIRYENEEAVDDSQLPKDRFSAERLKGVDSTLKIQPAELGDSAVYLCASSSRRTQGASNIQYFGAGTRLSVL.

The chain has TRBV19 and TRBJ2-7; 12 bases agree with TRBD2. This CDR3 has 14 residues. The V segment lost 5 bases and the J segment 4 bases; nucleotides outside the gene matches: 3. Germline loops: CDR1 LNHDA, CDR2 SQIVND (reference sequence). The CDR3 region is CASSAGLAGYEQYF. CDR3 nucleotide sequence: TGTGCCAGTAGTGCCGGACTAGCGGGGTACGAGCAGTACTTC.

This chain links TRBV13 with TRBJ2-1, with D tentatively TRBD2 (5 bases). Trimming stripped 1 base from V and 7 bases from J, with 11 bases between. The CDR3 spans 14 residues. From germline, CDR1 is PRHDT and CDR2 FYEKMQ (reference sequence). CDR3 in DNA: TGTGCCAGCAGCTTAGACGGCCCGGGGAATGAGCAGTTCTTC. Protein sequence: CASSLDGPGNEQFF. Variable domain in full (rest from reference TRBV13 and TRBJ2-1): AAGVIQSPRHLIKEKRETATLKCYPIPRHDTVYWYQQGPGQDPQFLISFYEKMQSDKGSIPDRFSAQQFSDYHSELNMSSLELGDSALYFCASSLDGPGNEQFFGPGTRLTVL.

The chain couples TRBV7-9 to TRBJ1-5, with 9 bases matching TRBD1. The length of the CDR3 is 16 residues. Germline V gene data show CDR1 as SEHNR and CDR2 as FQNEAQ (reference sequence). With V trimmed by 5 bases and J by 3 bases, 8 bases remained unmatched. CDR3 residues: CASSGGTGPHNQPQHF. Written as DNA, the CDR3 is TGTGCCAGCAGCGGTGGGACAGGGCCCCACAATCAGCCCCAGCATTTT. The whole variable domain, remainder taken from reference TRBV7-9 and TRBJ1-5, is DTGVSQNPRHKITKRGQNVTFRCDPISEHNRLYWYRQTLGQGPEFLTYFQNEAQLEKSRLLSDRFSAERPKGSFSTLEIQRTEQGDSAMYLCASSGGTGPHNQPQHFGDGTRLSIL.

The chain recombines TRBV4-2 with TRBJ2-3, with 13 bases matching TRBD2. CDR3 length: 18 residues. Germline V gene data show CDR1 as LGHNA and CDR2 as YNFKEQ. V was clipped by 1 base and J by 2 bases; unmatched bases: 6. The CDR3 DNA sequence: TGTGCCAGCAGCCAAGCCGGACTAGCGGGGGACTCCACAGATACGCAGTATTTT. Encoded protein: CASSQAGLAGDSTDTQYF.

The CDR3 DNA sequence: TGTGCCAGCAGCACCTCCTACGAGCAGTACTTC. As protein: CASSTSYEQYF. V usage is TRBV11-2 and J usage is TRBJ2-7; no clear D. Germline values: CDR1 SGHAT, CDR2 FQNNGV. The length of the CDR3 is 11 residues. Trimming cost V 5 bases and J 0 bases, with 2 bases left between them.

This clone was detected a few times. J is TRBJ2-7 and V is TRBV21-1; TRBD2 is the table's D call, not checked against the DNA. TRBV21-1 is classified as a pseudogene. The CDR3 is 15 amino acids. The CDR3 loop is CASEPGLGPPYEQYF. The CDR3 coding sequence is TGTGCCAGCGAACCGGGACTAGGGCCTCCCTACGAGCAGTACTTC.